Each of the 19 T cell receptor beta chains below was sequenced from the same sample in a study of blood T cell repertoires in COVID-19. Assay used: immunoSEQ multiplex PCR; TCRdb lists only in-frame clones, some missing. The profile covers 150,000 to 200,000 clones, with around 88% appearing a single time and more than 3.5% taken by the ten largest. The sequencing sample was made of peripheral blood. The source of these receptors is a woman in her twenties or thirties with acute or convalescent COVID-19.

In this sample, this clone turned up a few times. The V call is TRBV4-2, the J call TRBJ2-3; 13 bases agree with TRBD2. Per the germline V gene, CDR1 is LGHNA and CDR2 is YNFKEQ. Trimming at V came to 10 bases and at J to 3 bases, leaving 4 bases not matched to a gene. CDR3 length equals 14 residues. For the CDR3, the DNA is TGTGCCACGCGGACTAGCGGGAGAACAGATACGCAGTATTTT. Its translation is CATRTSGRTDTQYF.

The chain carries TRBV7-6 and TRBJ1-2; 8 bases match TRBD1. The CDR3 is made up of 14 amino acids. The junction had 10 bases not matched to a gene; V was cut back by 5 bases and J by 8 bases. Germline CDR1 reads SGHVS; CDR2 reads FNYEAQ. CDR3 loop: CASSPGQGAQGYTF. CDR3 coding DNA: TGTGCCAGCAGCCCGGGCCAGGGGGCACAAGGCTACACCTTC.

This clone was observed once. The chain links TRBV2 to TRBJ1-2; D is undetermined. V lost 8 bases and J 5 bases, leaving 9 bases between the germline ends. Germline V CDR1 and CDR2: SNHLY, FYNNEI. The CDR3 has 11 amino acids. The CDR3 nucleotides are TGTGCCAGCGGCGAGGTATATGGCTACACCTTC. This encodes CASGEVYGYTF.

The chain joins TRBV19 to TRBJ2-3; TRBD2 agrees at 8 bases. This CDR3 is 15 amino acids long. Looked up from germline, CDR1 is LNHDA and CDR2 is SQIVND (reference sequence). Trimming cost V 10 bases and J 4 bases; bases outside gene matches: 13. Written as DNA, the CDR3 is TGTGCCACCTCCTTAAGCGGGAGCGAGTCAGATACGCAGTATTTT. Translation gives CATSLSGSESDTQYF.

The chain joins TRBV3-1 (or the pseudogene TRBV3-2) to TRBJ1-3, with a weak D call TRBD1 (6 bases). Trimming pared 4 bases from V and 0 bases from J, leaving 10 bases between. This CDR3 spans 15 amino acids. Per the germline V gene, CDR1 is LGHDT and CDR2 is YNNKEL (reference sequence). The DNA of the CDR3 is TGTGCCAGCAGCCCTTGGGACATCTCTGGAAACACCATATATTTT. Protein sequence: CASSPWDISGNTIYF.

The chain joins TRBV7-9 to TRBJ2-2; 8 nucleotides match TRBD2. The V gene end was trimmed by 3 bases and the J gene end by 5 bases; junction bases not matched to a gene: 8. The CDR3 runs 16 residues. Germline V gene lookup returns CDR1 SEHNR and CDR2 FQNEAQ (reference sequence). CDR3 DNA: TGTGCCAGCAGCTTTATTGGCGGGAGGAAGACCGGGGAGCTGTTTTTT. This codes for CASSFIGGRKTGELFF. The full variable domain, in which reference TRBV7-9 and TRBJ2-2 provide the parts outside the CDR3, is DTGVSQNPRHKITKRGQNVTFRCDPISEHNRLYWYRQTLGQGPEFLTYFQNEAQLEKSRLLSDRFSAERPKGSFSTLEIQRTEQGDSAMYLCASSFIGGRKTGELFFGEGSRLTVL.

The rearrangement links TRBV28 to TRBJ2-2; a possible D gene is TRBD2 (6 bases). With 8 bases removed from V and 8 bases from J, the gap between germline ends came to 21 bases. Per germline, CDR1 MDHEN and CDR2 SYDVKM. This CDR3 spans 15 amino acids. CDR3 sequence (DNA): TGTGCCAGCTTAGCATCCAGGGAGGCGGGTGGGGAGCTGTTTTTT. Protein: CASLASREAGGELFF.

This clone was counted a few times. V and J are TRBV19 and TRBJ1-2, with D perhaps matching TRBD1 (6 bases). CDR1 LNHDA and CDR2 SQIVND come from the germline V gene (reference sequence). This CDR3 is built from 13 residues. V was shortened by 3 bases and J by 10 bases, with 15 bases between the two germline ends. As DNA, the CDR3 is TGTGCCAGTAGTATGCCCGGACAGTCCGACTACACCTTC. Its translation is CASSMPGQSDYTF.

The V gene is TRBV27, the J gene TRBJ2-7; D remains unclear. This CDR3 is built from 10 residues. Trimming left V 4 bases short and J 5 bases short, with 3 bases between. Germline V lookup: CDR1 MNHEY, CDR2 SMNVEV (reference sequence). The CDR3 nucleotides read TGTGCCAGCAGTTCCGACGAGCAGTACTTC. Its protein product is CASSSDEQYF.

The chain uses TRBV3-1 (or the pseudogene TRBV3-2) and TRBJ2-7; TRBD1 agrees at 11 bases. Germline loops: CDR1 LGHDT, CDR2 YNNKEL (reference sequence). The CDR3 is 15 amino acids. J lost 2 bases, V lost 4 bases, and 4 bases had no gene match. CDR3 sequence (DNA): TGTGCCAGCAGCCCTGGACAGGGGGCCCCCTACGAGCAGTACTTC. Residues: CASSPGQGAPYEQYF.

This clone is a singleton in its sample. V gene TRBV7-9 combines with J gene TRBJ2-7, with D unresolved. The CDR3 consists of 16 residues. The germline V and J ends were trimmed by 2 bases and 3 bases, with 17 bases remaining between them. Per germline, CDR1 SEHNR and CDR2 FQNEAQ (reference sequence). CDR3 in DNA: TGTGCCAGCAGCTTAAAATTGGCATTACTAAACTACGAGCAGTACTTC. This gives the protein CASSLKLALLNYEQYF.

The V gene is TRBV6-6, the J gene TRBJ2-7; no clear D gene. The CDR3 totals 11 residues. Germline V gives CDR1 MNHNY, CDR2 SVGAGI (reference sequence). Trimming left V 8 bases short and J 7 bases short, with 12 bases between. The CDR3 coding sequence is TGTGCCAGCGGATTAGCCGGGGAGCAGTACTTC. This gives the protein CASGLAGEQYF.

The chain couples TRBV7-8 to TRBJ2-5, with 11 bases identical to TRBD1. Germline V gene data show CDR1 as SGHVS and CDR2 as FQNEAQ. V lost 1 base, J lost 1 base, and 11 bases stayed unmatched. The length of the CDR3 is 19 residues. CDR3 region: CASSLDLRKGTGGQETQYF. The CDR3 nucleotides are TGTGCCAGCAGCTTAGATCTTCGAAAGGGGACAGGGGGCCAAGAGACCCAGTACTTC.

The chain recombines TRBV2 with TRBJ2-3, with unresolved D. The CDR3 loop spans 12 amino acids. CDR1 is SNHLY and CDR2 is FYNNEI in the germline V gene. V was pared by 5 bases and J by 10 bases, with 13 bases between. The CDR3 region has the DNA TGTGCCAGCAGTCCACGCCCGGGTGCGCAGTATTTT. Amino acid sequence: CASSPRPGAQYF.

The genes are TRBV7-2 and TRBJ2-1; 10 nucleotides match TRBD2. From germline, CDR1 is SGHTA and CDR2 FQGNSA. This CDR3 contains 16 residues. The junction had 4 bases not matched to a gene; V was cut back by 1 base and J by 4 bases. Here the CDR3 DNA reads TGTGCCAGCAGCTTAGGCCAGACTAGCGGGTACAATGAGCAGTTCTTC. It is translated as CASSLGQTSGYNEQFF.

CDR3 sequence reads: CASSLPTAASSYNEQFF. CDR3 coding DNA: TGTGCCAGCAGTTTACCGACAGCCGCCAGCTCCTACAATGAGCAGTTCTTC. V is TRBV28 and J is TRBJ2-1; tentatively, D is TRBD1 (5 bases). This CDR3 has 17 amino acids. CDR1 is MDHEN, CDR2 SYDVKM, per germline. Trimming pared 2 bases from V and 0 bases from J, leaving 14 bases between. Full variable domain (missing parts from reference TRBV28 and TRBJ2-1): DVKVTQSSRYLVKRTGEKVFLECVQDMDHENMFWYRQDPGLGLRLIYFSYDVKMKEKGDIPEGYSVSREKKERFSLILESASTNQTSMYLCASSLPTAASSYNEQFFGPGTRLTVL.

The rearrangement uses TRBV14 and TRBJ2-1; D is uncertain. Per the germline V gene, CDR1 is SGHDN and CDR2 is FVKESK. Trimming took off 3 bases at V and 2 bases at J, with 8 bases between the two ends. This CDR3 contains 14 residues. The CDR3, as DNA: TGTGCCAGCAGCCAGAGTTCGCCCTACAATGAGCAGTTCTTC. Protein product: CASSQSSPYNEQFF.

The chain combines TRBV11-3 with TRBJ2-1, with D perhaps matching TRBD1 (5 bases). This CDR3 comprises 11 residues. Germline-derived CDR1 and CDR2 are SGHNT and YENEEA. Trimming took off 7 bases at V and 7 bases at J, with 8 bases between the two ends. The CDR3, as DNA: TGTGCCAGCACTAGGGGTAATGAGCAGTTCTTC. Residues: CASTRGNEQFF.

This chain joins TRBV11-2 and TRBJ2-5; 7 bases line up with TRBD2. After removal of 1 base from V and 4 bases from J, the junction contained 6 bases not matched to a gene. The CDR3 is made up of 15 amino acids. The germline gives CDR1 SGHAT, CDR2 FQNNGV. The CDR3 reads CASSLAAGEIETQYF. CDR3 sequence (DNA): TGTGCCAGCAGCTTAGCGGCGGGAGAGATAGAGACCCAGTACTTC.